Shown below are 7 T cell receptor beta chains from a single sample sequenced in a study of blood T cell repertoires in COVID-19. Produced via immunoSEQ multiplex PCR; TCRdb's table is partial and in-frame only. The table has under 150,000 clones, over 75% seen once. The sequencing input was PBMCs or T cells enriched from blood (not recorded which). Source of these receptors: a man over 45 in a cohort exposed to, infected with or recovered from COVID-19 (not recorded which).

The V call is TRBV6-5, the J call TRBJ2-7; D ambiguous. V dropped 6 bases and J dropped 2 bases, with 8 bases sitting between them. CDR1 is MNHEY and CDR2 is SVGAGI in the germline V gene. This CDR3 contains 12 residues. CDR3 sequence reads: CASSTTPYEQYF. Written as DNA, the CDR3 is TGTGCCAGCAGCACGACACCCTACGAGCAGTACTTC.

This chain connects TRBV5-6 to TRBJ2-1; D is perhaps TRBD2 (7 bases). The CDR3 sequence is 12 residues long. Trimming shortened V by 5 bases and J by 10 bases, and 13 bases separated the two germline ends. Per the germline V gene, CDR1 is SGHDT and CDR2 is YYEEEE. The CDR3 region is CASRKGGVEQFF. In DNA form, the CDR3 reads TGTGCCAGCAGAAAAGGGGGGGTCGAGCAGTTCTTC. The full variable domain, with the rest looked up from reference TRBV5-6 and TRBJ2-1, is DAGVTQSPTHLIKTRGQQVTLRCSPKSGHDTVSWYQQALGQGPQFIFQYYEEEERQRGNFPDRFSGHQFPNYSSELNVNALLLGDSALYLCASRKGGVEQFFGPGTRLTVL.

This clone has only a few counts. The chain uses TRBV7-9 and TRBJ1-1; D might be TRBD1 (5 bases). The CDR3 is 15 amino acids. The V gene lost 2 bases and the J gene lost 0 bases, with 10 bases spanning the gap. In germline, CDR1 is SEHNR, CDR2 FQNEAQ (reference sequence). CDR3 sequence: CASSLKGVMNTEAFF. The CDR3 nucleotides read TGTGCCAGCAGCTTAAAAGGGGTCATGAACACTGAAGCTTTCTTT.

CDR3 bases: TGTGCCAGCAGTCTACAGTATAGCAATCAGCCCCAGCATTTT. It is translated as CASSLQYSNQPQHF. The rearrangement links TRBV27 to TRBJ1-5; no clear D gene. Germline V CDR1 and CDR2: MNHEY, SMNVEV (reference sequence). The V end lost 5 bases, the J end lost 0 bases, and 8 bases lay between the germline ends. The CDR3 spans 14 residues.

DNA for the CDR3: TGTGCCAGCAGCTTAGTTGGGACAGCGCCCTACGAGCAGTACTTC. Its translation: CASSLVGTAPYEQYF. The chain combines TRBV7-8 with TRBJ2-7; 7 bases align to TRBD1. Germline CDR1 and CDR2: SGHVS and FQNEAQ. The CDR3 runs 15 residues. V shed 1 base and J 2 bases; nucleotides not matched to a gene: 5.

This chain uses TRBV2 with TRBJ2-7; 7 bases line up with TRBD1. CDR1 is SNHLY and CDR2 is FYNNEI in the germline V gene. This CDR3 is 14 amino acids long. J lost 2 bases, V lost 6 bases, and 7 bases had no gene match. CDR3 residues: CASSRDSGPYEQYF. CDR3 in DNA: TGTGCCAGCAGCCGGGACAGCGGTCCCTACGAGCAGTACTTC.

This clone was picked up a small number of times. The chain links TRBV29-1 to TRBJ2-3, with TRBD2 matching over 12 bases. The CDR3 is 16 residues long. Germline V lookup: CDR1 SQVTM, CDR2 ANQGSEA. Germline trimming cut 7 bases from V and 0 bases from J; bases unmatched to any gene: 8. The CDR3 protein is CSARTTSGSSTDTQYF. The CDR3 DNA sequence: TGCAGCGCCCGAACGACTAGCGGGAGCAGCACAGATACGCAGTATTTT.